This TCR beta chain was recorded in a study of blood T cell repertoires in COVID-19. Study-level information: Collection of acute and convalescent COVID-19 samples took place in the United States, Italy and Spain.

The CDR3 extends over 17 amino acids. With 3 bases removed from V and 7 bases from J, the gap between germline ends came to 25 bases. Germline V lookup: CDR1 LNHDA, CDR2 SQIVND (reference sequence). TCRdb's table, derived via immunoSEQ multiplex PCR, lists solely in-frame clones and lacks some. Here the sample spans approximately 150,000 clones, around 85% being singletons. This clone appeared once. Sequenced sample: peripheral blood. The V gene is TRBV19, the J gene TRBJ2-7; tentatively, D is TRBD2 (6 bases). The TCR was taken from a human donor in a cohort sampled during active COVID-19. The CDR3 loop reads CASSIKSPGLPAPEQYF. For the CDR3, the DNA is TGTGCCAGTAGTATCAAGTCTCCGGGACTCCCCGCTCCGGAGCAGTACTTC.